This T cell receptor beta chain was sequenced for a study of blood T cell repertoires in COVID-19. Measured with immunoSEQ multiplex PCR; TCRdb has only the in-frame clones, and not every one. The table records over 200,000 clones, around 83% of them present only once. The ends were cut back, 7 bases at V and 0 bases at J, with 3 bases in the middle. Per germline, CDR1 SEHNR and CDR2 FQNEAQ (reference sequence). The CDR3 length is 11 residues. The sequence derives from a woman aged 40 to 49 who had recovered from COVID-19. The chain uses TRBV7-9 and TRBJ1-1; D uncertain. The sequencing input was PBMCs or T cells enriched from blood (not recorded which). The CDR3 here is CASNLNTEAFF. DNA for the CDR3: TGTGCCAGCAACTTGAACACTGAAGCTTTCTTT. Full variable domain (missing parts from reference TRBV7-9 and TRBJ1-1): DTGVSQNPRHKITKRGQNVTFRCDPISEHNRLYWYRQTLGQGPEFLTYFQNEAQLEKSRLLSDRFSAERPKGSFSTLEIQRTEQGDSAMYLCASNLNTEAFFGQGTRLTVV.